This T cell receptor (beta chain) originates from a study of cytomegalovirus exposure and HLA in healthy donors. With respect to this clone: Its specificity is unknown.

Study-wide results and limits: Fewer than 20,000 TCR beta sequences were associated with HLA alleles at 0.05 false discovery rate in a later analysis. Previous analysis showed most TCR beta V segments were productive about 87% or about 30% of the time. Equally common other TCR beta chains were less clonally expanded than HLA-associated ones, a later analysis found.

This CDR3 region has 15 residues. The V end was cut by 1 base, the J end by 6 bases, with 16 bases between. Germline assignment: CDR1 SGHTS and CDR2 YDEGEE. The primer mix had 60 Vbeta and 13 Jbeta primers. Here immunoSEQ multiplex PCR was the method, and the copy in TCRdb shows in-frame clones only, minus some. The sample consists of fewer than 150,000 clones, 73% of them appearing once. The rearrangement joins TRBV5-8 to TRBJ1-2, with D unclear. The receptor comes from a human donor in good health. The specimen was PBMCs. The CDR3 sequence is CASSLTGRELDGYTF. The CDR3 nucleotides read TGTGCCAGCAGCTTGACCGGACGGGAGCTGGATGGCTACACCTTC.